This T cell receptor beta chain is drawn from a study of T cell responses to AZD1222 COVID-19 vaccine. A note on this clone: A read error may account for a junction end that differs from germline.

Using immunoSEQ multiplex PCR, the repertoire was profiled, and TCRdb retains in-frame clones only, with some absent. The table includes around 78,000 clones, around four fifths detected once. The clonotype was recovered from an adult in good health. Here the sequenced sample was peripheral blood, taken on day 0 of AZD1222 vaccination.

Here the CDR3 reads CASSRELGAMNTEAFF. As DNA, the CDR3 is TGTGCCAGCTCCCGCGAGCTGGGGGCCATGAACACTGAGGCTTTCTTT. The chain is built from TRBV18 and TRBJ1-1; TRBD1 is a possible D gene (6 bases). The V gene's germline CDR1 is KGHSH and CDR2 LQKENI. There are 16 residues in the CDR3. Supplemented by reference TRBV18 and TRBJ1-1, the full variable domain reads NAGVMQNPRHLVRRRGQEARLRCSPMKGHSHVYWYRQLPEEGLKFMVYLQKENIIDESGMPKERFSAEFPKEGPSILRIQQVVRGDSAAYFCASSRELGAMNTEAFFGQGTRLTVV.